Listed below are T cell receptor beta chains from one sample, sequenced in a study of T cells in Graves' hyperthyroidism and ophthalmopathy. Using its own MiXCR run on the multiplex PCR reads, TCRdb lists one record per CDR3 protein. The data contain approximately 510,000 distinct CDR3 sequences, around 20% of them singletons. Sequencing input: blood. The source is a man aged 18 to 35 with Graves' hyperthyroidism. Both conserved end residues are part of each CDR3. Fields, in order: J gene, D gene, CDR3 length, clone size, V gene, CDR3 protein, CDR3 DNA. A D gene is named only where the DNA matches it firmly. Rows may omit the clone size; those that give it use once, few, many or a size class.

TRBJ2-5	TRBD1	15	-	TRBV7-6	CASSPEGGAGETQYF	TGTGCCAGCAGCCCGGAAGGGGGCGCGGGAGAGACCCAGTACTTC
TRBJ1-5	-	15	many	TRBV6-1	CASSTGTYSNQPQHF	TGTGCCAGCAGTACAGGGACTTATAGCAATCAGCCCCAGCATTTT
TRBJ1-1	TRBD1	15	-	TRBV6-1	CASSLTGATNTEAFF	TGTGCCAGCAGCCTGACAGGGGCGACGAACACTGAAGCTTTCTTT
TRBJ1-3	TRBD1	15	few	TRBV12-3/TRBV12-4	CASSAGQGSGNTIYF	TGTGCCAGCAGTGCTGGACAGGGCTCCGGAAACACCATATATTTT
TRBJ2-7	TRBD1	14	few	TRBV2	CASSVQGVPYEQYF	TGTGCCAGCAGCGTACAGGGGGTCCCCTACGAGCAGTACTTC
TRBJ2-7	TRBD1	15	many	TRBV27	CASRLLGQGTYEQYF	TGTGCCAGCAGACTCCTGGGACAGGGTACCTACGAGCAGTACTTC
TRBJ1-2	-	15	-	TRBV6-5	CASSYTPGGGDGYTF	TGTGCCAGCAGTTACACCCCGGGGGGCGGTGATGGCTACACCTTC
TRBJ1-2	TRBD1	16	-	TRBV2	CPTFRDRGLWDYGYTF	TGTCCAACCTTTAGGGACAGGGGGCTATGGGACTATGGCTACACCTTC
TRBJ2-5	-	14	many	TRBV20-1	CSARSGRNGETQYF	TGCAGTGCCCGATCGGGCAGGAACGGAGAGACCCAGTACTTC
TRBJ2-2	-	16	few	TRBV20-1	CSASFRGAPNTGELFF	TGCAGTGCCTCATTTCGAGGGGCACCGAACACCGGGGAGCTGTTTTTT
TRBJ1-1	TRBD1	15	-	TRBV11-2	CASSLSTGTGDEAFF	TGTGCCAGCAGCTTGAGCACGGGGACAGGAGATGAAGCTTTCTTT
TRBJ1-6	-	13	-	TRBV20-1	CSARDREYSPLHF	TGCAGTGCTAGAGACAGGGAATATTCACCCCTCCACTTT
TRBJ1-5	-	14	-	TRBV12-3/TRBV12-4	CASSLFDDNQPQHF	TGTGCCAGCAGTTTATTTGATGATAATCAGCCCCAGCATTTT